The 6 T cell receptor beta chains given below trace back to one sample, sequenced in a study of shared clonotypes between healthy human individuals. The repertoire was sequenced with immunoSEQ multiplex PCR; TCRdb's copy has only in-frame clones and lacks some. The sample has under 2.5 million clones; 85% to 95% are singletons. Sequenced input: naive CD4+ T cells from PBMCs. Described subset: CD45RA+ positively selected. Receptors originate from a man aged 18 to 29 in good health. Some clones in this sample may be carry-over from other donors' samples.

The rearrangement uses TRBV2 and TRBJ2-2, with 8 nucleotides matching TRBD1. J gave up 7 bases and V 6 bases, and 7 bases lay outside the gene matches. CDR3 length: 14 amino acids. Germline V gene lookup returns CDR1 SNHLY and CDR2 FYNNEI. The CDR3 coding sequence is TGTGCCAGCAGCCGCGACAGGGGAAACGGGGAGCTGTTTTTT. This translates into CASSRDRGNGELFF.

The chain has TRBV28 and TRBJ2-2; no reliable D call. The CDR3 length is 15 residues. CDR1 is MDHEN, CDR2 SYDVKM, per germline. V shed 3 bases and J shed 8 bases, with 16 bases lying between them. CDR3 DNA: TGTGCCAGCAGTTTGCAGTCGGGTCGGCTAGGGGAGCTGTTTTTT. It specifies CASSLQSGRLGELFF.

The J gene is TRBJ2-3, the V gene TRBV29-1; 7 nucleotides match TRBD2. Germline CDR1 SQVTM, CDR2 ANQGSEA. The V and J ends lost 4 bases and 8 bases, in that order; junction bases with no gene match: 6. The CDR3 covers 12 residues. In nucleotides, the CDR3 is TGCAGCGTTGTGAAGGGCGGGGGTACGCAGTATTTT. It yields the protein CSVVKGGGTQYF.

The rearrangement links TRBV5-1 to TRBJ1-2, with TRBD1 matching 9 bases. The junction had 6 bases not matched to a gene; V was cut back by 2 bases and J by 7 bases. The germline gives CDR1 SGHRS, CDR2 YFSETQ. The CDR3 consists of 14 residues. This CDR3 is CASSLQGADVGYTF. The CDR3 DNA sequence: TGCGCCAGCAGCTTACAGGGGGCTGACGTTGGCTACACCTTC.

The V and J genes are TRBV9 and TRBJ2-1; the match to TRBD2 covers 9 bases. Losses at the gene ends were 4 bases for V and 5 bases for J; bases not matched to a gene: 13. From germline, CDR1 is SGDLS and CDR2 YYNGEE. This CDR3 is 17 amino acids long. The CDR3 bases are TGTGCCAGCAGCCCCAGGGTCCTAGCGGGGTCCCACAATGAGCAGTTCTTC. It codes for CASSPRVLAGSHNEQFF.

As for this clone: At one boundary the junction diverges from the germline segment, which might be a read error. This chain uses TRBV5-1 with TRBJ2-4; TRBD2 is a possible D gene (6 bases). There are 14 residues in the CDR3. Germline CDR1 and CDR2: SGHRS and YFSETQ. The CDR3 DNA reads as TGCGCCAGCGGCTTAGGGACTCACGGAAACATTCAGTACTTC. Its translation is CASGLGTHGNIQYF.